This T cell receptor (beta chain) was documented in a study of T cell changes during pregnancy in multiple sclerosis. Here immunoSEQ multiplex PCR was the method, and the copy in TCRdb shows in-frame clones only, minus some. The sample gives tens of thousands of clones, 80% to 90% of which show up once; approximately 5.3% is in the top ten. The CDR3 runs 14 residues. The V end was cut by 7 bases, the J end by 1 base, with 13 bases between. The germline V gene encodes CDR1 MRHNA and CDR2 SNTAGT. The chain combines TRBV6-4 with TRBJ1-1, with a tentative D call TRBD1 (6 bases). Sequencing used peripheral blood, obtained in the first trimester of pregnancy. This clonotype was obtained from a female donor in good health, enrolled as a control in a pregnancy study. CDR3 DNA: TGTGCCAGCAAACAGGGCCCGTGGAACACTGAAGCTTTCTTT. This sequence encodes CASKQGPWNTEAFF.